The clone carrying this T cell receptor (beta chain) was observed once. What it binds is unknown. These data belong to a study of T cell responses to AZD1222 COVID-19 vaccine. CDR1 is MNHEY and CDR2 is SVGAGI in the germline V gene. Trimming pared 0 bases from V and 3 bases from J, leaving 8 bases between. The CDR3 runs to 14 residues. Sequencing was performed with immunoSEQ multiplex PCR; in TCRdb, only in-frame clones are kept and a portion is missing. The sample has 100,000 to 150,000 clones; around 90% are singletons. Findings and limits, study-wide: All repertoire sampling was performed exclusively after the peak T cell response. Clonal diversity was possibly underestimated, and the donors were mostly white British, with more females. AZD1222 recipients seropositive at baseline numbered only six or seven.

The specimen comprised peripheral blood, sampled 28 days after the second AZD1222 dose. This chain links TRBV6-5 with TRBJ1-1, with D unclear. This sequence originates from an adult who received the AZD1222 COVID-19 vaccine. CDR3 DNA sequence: TGTGCCAGCAGTTACTCGACCTTGTACACTGAAGCTTTCTTT. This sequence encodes CASSYSTLYTEAFF.